The T cell receptor (beta chain) described here comes from a study of blood T cell repertoires in COVID-19. The wider study: Acute-phase and convalescent COVID-19 samples originated in the United States, Italy and Spain. The analysed material was cDNA or gDNA that came from T cells, B-cell-depleted T cells, or PBMCs.

Original analysis: From reference gene primer amplification, estimates of nucleated cell counts were derived. Sequencing was performed with immunoSEQ multiplex PCR; in TCRdb, only in-frame clones are kept and a portion is missing. V and J calls and clone size come straight from that table; D and trimming were deduced from the DNA. The sample shows around 130,000 clones, around 80% of them seen only once. The count of this clone is one. Germline trimming cut 6 bases from V and 7 bases from J; bases unmatched to any gene: 4. Germline-derived CDR1 and CDR2 are MNHEY and SVGAGI. The CDR3 has 13 residues. Sequenced input: peripheral blood. This TCR came from an older woman with acute or convalescent COVID-19. The V and J genes are TRBV6-5 and TRBJ1-5; 9 nucleotides match TRBD1. The CDR3 is CASRGQGRQPQHF. The CDR3 DNA reads as TGTGCCAGCAGGGGACAGGGAAGACAGCCCCAGCATTTT.